These 17 T cell receptor beta chains were all obtained from the same sample, sequenced in a study of CD8 T cells in ankylosing spondylitis. Study outcomes and limitations: Eight highly homologous variants made up a TCR beta motif, and this motif appeared characteristic of ankylosing spondylitis blood.

TCRdb re-called the 5' RACE reads through MiXCR, storing one row per CDR3 protein. The sample includes around 890,000 distinct CDR3 sequences, 12% of them seen just once. No cognate antigen is known for these TCRs. The specimen sequenced was blood, either unsorted or a sorted T cell fraction (not recorded which). The receptors were gathered from a male donor with ankylosing spondylitis.

The J gene is TRBJ2-2, the V gene TRBV30, with 7 bases that match TRBD2. Germline loops: CDR1 GTSNPN, CDR2 SVGIG (reference sequence). The CDR3 is 11 residues long. The J segment lost 7 bases and the V segment lost 6 bases, leaving 2 bases of the junction unmatched. The CDR3 sequence: CACWGGGELFF. Here the CDR3 DNA reads TGTGCCTGCTGGGGGGGCGGGGAGCTGTTTTTT.

The table lists this clonotype with many counts. The chain couples TRBV5-1 to TRBJ2-4; TRBD1 might be the D (5 bases). The CDR3 runs to 13 residues. CDR1 and CDR2 (germline): SGHRS, YFSETQ. The V end was cut by 0 bases, the J end by 6 bases, with 7 bases between. The CDR3 DNA reads TGCGCCAGCAGCTTGGCAGGGTTAAACATTCAGTACTTC. Protein product: CASSLAGLNIQYF.

This clonotype was detected ten times or more. V and J are TRBV29-1 and TRBJ2-1, with TRBD2 matching over 13 bases. The CDR3 runs 17 residues. Trimming at V came to 5 bases and at J to 0 bases, leaving 7 bases not matched to a gene. The germline gives CDR1 SQVTM, CDR2 ANQGSEA. CDR3 bases: TGCAGCGTTCGGGGGACTAGCGGGGAGAGCTCCTACAATGAGCAGTTCTTC. This codes for CSVRGTSGESSYNEQFF.

This clonotype was observed many times. The V gene is TRBV29-1, the J gene TRBJ2-3, with D unresolved. This CDR3 has 14 amino acids. V was pared by 6 bases and J by 2 bases, with 15 bases between. Germline-derived CDR1 and CDR2 are SQVTM and ANQGSEA. The CDR3 nucleotides are TGCAGCGTCGTGGGAAATGACTTCACAGATACGCAGTATTTT. Amino acid sequence: CSVVGNDFTDTQYF.

The rearrangement uses TRBV20-1 and TRBJ1-1; unclear D gene. Germline CDR1 DFQATT, CDR2 SNEGSKA (reference sequence). CDR3 length: 13 amino acids. V shed 6 bases and J shed 4 bases, with 15 bases lying between them. The CDR3 loop reads CSAARGESTEAFF. The CDR3 bases are TGCAGTGCCGCGCGCGGGGAGAGCACTGAAGCTTTCTTT.

The CDR3 sequence is CASSPGYGKNIQYF. Here the CDR3 DNA reads TGTGCCAGCTCACCAGGGTACGGCAAAAACATTCAGTACTTC. The chain has TRBV18 and TRBJ2-4, with no clear D. Germline V gene data show CDR1 as KGHSH and CDR2 as LQKENI. The CDR3 totals 14 residues. V was cut by 2 bases and J by 3 bases, with 8 bases left in between.

The count of this clonotype is one. V usage is TRBV24-1 and J usage is TRBJ2-1; TRBD2 agrees at 15 bases. This CDR3 has 16 residues. Per germline, CDR1 KGHDR and CDR2 SFDVKD. The V segment lost 10 bases and the J segment 9 bases; nucleotides outside the gene matches: 12. The CDR3 coding sequence is TGTGCCACATCTCAACGGACTAGCGGGAGGGATAGTGAGCAGTTCTTC. This encodes CATSQRTSGRDSEQFF.

This clonotype has only a few counts. The V gene is TRBV6-5, the J gene TRBJ1-2; D remains ambiguous. V lost 3 bases, J lost 2 bases, and 7 bases lay in between. This CDR3 has 13 amino acids. Per germline, CDR1 MNHEY and CDR2 SVGAGI. The CDR3 coding sequence is TGTGCCAGCAGTTATCAGGTCAACTATGGCTACACCTTC. This gives the protein CASSYQVNYGYTF.

This chain connects TRBV6-6 to TRBJ2-7, with unresolved D. The CDR3 loop spans 13 amino acids. Germline V CDR1 and CDR2: MNHNY, SVGAGI (reference sequence). Trimming shortened V by 5 bases and J by 3 bases, and 11 bases separated the two germline ends. CDR3 protein: CASSRMPDYEQYF. The CDR3 DNA is TGTGCCAGCAGTCGCATGCCCGACTACGAGCAGTACTTC.

This clonotype came up a few times. This chain joins TRBV5-1 and TRBJ2-4, with a weak D call TRBD1 (6 bases). Deletions cut 0 bases from V and 9 bases from J, with 13 bases between. This CDR3 region has 14 residues. The germline V gene has CDR1 SGHRS and CDR2 YFSETQ. CDR3 protein: CASSLVPGEGIQYF. The CDR3 DNA follows: TGCGCCAGCAGCTTGGTCCCAGGGGAAGGCATTCAGTACTTC.

This clonotype turned up a few times. V usage is TRBV6-1 and J usage is TRBJ1-2; 10 bases agree with TRBD1. V dropped 6 bases and J dropped 7; count of bases not matched to a gene: 2. Germline assignment: CDR1 MNHNS and CDR2 SASEGT. There are 12 residues in the CDR3. The CDR3 region is CASSDRGPGYTF. CDR3 bases: TGTGCCAGCAGCGACAGGGGGCCTGGCTACACCTTC.

The chain employs TRBV20-1 and TRBJ1-5; D unclear. Trimming took off 2 bases at V and 1 base at J, with 9 bases between the two ends. Germline loops: CDR1 DFQATT, CDR2 SNEGSKA (reference sequence). The CDR3 spans 14 residues. CDR3 residues: CSARKAESNQPQHF. The DNA of the CDR3 is TGCAGTGCTAGAAAGGCGGAGAGCAATCAGCCCCAGCATTTT.

The chain is built from TRBV6-1 and TRBJ2-2; 7 bases fit TRBD1. J was trimmed by 7 bases and V by 7 bases; bases with no gene match: 6. The CDR3 sequence is 13 residues long. Germline V gene data show CDR1 as MNHNS and CDR2 as SASEGT. Written as DNA, the CDR3 is TGTGCCAGCACCCTGTACAGGGGCGGGGAGCTGTTTTTT. Its translation is CASTLYRGGELFF.

This clonotype turned up a few times. The V gene is TRBV7-2, the J gene TRBJ2-3; D remains unclear. V gave up 3 bases and J gave up 4 bases, with 8 bases separating them. The CDR3 covers 13 residues. CDR1 is SGHTA and CDR2 is FQGNSA in the germline V gene. This CDR3 reads CASSFRFSDTQYF. The CDR3 coding sequence is TGTGCCAGCAGCTTCCGCTTCTCAGATACGCAGTATTTT.

The V and J genes are TRBV4-1 and TRBJ2-7; D possibly corresponds to TRBD2 (5 bases). The germline CDR1 and CDR2 sequences are MGHRA and YSYEKL. This CDR3 contains 14 residues. Deletions cut 0 bases from V and 3 bases from J, with 9 bases between. CDR3 amino acids: CASSQDRRGYEQYF. The CDR3 region has the DNA TGCGCCAGCAGCCAAGATCGTCGGGGCTACGAGCAGTACTTC.

This clonotype was counted ten times or more. The chain recombines TRBV5-5 with TRBJ2-2; no firm D call. Deletions cut 4 bases from V and 2 bases from J, with 6 bases between. The CDR3 length is 13 residues. CDR1 is SGHKS and CDR2 is YYEKEE in the germline V gene (reference sequence). As DNA, the CDR3 is TGTGCCAGCAGCCAGCAAAACACCGGGGAGCTGTTTTTT. Protein product: CASSQQNTGELFF.

This clonotype came up a few times. This chain joins TRBV20-1 and TRBJ1-4, with D maybe TRBD1 (5 bases). V lost 2 bases and J 6 bases, leaving 7 bases between the germline ends. The CDR3 has 12 residues. The germline V gene has CDR1 DFQATT and CDR2 SNEGSKA (reference sequence). CDR3 coding DNA: TGCAGTGCTAGATGGGGGGATGAAAAACTGTTTTTT. Encoded protein: CSARWGDEKLFF.